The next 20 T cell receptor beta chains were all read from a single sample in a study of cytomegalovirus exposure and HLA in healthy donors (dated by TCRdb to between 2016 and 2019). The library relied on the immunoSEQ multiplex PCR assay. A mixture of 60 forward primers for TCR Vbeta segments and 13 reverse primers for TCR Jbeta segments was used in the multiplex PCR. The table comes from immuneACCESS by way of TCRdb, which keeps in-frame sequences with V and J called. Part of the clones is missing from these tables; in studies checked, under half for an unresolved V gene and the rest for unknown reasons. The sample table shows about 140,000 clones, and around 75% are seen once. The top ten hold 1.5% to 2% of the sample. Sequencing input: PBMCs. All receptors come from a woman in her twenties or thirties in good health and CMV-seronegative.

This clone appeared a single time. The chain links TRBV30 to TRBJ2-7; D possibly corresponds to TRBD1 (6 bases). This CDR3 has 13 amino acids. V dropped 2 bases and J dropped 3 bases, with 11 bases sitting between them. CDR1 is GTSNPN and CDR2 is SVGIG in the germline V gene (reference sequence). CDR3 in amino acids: CAWSSGAHYEQYV. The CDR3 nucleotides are TGTGCCTGGAGTTCAGGGGCGCACTACGAGCAGTACGTC.

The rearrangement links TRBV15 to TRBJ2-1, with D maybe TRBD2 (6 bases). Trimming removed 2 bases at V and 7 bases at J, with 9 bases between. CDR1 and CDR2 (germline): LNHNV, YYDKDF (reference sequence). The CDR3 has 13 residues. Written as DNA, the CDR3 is TGTGCCACCAGCAGATCCAGCGGGAATGAGCAGTTCTTC. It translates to CATSRSSGNEQFF.

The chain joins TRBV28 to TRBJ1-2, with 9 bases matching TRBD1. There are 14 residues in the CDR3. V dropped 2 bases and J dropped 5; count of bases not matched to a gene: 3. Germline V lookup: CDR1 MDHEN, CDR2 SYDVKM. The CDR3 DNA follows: TGTGCCAGCAGTTTAAACAGGGGGCGGTATGGCTACACCTTC. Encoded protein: CASSLNRGRYGYTF.

CDR3 protein: CASSSAGGGRGEQYV. The CDR3 nucleotides are TGTGCCAGCAGTTCAGCGGGCGGGGGGAGAGGGGAGCAGTACGTC. The chain links TRBV28 to TRBJ2-7; 8 bases are a match to TRBD2. Per germline, CDR1 MDHEN and CDR2 SYDVKM. V was clipped by 4 bases and J by 7 bases; unmatched bases: 12. The CDR3 is 15 amino acids.

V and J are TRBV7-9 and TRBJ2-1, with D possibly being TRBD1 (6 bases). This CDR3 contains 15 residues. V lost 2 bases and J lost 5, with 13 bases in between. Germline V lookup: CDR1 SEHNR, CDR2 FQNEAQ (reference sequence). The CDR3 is CASSLRGSGDNEQFF. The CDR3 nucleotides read TGTGCCAGCAGCTTAAGAGGCTCAGGGGACAATGAGCAGTTCTTC.

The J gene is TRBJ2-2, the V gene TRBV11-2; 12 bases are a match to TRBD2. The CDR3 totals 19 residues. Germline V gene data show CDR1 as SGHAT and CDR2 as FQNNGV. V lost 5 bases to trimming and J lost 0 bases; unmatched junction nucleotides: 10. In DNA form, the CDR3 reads TGTGCCAGCAGCCCCCCCCTCGGGACTAGCGGGCCGAACACCGGGGAGCTGTTTTTT. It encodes CASSPPLGTSGPNTGELFF.

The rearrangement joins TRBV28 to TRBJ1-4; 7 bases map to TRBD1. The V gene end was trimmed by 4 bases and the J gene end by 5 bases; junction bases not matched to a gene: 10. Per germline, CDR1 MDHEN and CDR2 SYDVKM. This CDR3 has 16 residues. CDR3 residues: CASSSTGQGGNEKLFF. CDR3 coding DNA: TGTGCCAGCAGTTCCACGGGGCAGGGGGGCAATGAAAAACTGTTTTTT.

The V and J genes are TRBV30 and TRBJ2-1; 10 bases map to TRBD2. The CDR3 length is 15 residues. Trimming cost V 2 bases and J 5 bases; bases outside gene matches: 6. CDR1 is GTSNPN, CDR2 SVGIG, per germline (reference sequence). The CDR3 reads CAWSYGLADDNEQFF. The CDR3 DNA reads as TGTGCCTGGAGTTACGGACTAGCGGATGACAATGAGCAGTTCTTC.

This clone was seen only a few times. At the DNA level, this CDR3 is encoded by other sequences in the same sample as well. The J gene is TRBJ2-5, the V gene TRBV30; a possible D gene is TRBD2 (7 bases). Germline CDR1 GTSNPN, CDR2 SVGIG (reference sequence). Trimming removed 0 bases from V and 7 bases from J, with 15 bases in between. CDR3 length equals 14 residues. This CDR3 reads CAWSVGGGGSTQYF. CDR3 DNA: TGTGCCTGGAGTGTCGGGGGAGGGGGTTCGACCCAGTACTTC.

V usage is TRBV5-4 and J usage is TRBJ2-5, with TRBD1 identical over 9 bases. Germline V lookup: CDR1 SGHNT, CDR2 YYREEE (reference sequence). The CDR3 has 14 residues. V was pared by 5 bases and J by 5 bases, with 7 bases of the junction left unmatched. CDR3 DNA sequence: TGTGCCAGCAGGGACCAGACAGGGGGGGAGACCCAGTACTTC. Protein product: CASRDQTGGETQYF.

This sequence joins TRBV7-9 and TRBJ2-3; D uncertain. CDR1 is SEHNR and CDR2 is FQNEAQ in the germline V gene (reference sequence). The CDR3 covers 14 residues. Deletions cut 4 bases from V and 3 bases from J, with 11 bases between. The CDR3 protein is CASSSLEYTDTQYF. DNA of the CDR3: TGTGCCAGCAGCTCTCTGGAGTATACAGATACGCAGTATTTT.

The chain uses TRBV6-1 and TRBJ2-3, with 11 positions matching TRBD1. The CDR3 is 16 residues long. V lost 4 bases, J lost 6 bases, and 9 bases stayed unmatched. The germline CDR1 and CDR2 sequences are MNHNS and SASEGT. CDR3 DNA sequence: TGTGCCAGCAGTGTTGAATGGACAGGGGGCTGGGATACGCAGTATTTT. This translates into CASSVEWTGGWDTQYF.

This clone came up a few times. CDR3 region: CASSQGKRQGNTIYF. The CDR3 nucleotides are TGCGCCAGCAGCCAAGGAAAGAGACAGGGAAACACCATATATTTT. This chain uses TRBV4-1 with TRBJ1-3; D may be TRBD1 (5 bases). The CDR3 consists of 15 residues. V lost 1 base to trimming and J lost 4 bases, with 11 bases between them. Germline CDR1 reads MGHRA; CDR2 reads YSYEKL.

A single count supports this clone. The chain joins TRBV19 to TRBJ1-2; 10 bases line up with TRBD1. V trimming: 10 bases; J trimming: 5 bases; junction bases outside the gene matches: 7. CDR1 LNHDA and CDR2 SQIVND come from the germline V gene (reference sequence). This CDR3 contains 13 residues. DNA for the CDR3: TGTGCCATCAGGGACAGGGGCGGGTATGGCTACACCTTC. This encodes CAIRDRGGYGYTF.

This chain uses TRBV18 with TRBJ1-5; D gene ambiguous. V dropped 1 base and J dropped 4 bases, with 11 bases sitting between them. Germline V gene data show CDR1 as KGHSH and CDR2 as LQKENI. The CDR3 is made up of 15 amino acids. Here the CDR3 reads CASSPLAGANQPQHF. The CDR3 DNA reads TGTGCCAGCTCACCACTCGCCGGAGCGAATCAGCCCCAGCATTTT.

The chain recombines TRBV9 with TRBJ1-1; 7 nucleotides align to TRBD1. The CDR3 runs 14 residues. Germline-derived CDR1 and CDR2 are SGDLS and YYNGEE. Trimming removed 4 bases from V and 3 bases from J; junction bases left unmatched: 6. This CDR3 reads CASSLGGVDTEAFF. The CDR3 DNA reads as TGTGCCAGCAGCCTAGGGGGCGTGGACACTGAAGCTTTCTTT.

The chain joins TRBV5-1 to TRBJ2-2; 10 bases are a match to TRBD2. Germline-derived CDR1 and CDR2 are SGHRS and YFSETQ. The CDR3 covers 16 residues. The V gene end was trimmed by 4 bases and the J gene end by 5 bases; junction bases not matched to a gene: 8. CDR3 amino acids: CASSEGTSDLTGELFF. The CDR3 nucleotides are TGCGCCAGCAGCGAGGGGACTAGCGATTTAACCGGGGAGCTGTTTTTT.

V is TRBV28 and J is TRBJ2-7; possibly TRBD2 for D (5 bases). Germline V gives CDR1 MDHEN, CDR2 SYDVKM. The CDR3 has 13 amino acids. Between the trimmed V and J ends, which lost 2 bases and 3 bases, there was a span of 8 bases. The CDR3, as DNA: TGTGCCAGCAGTTTAGAGGGTTTCTACGAGCAGTACGTC. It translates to CASSLEGFYEQYV.

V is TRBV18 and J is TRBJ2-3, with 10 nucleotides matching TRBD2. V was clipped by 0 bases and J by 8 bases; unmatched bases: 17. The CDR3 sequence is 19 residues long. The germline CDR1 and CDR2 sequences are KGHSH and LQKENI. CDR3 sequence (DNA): TGTGCCAGCTCACCACCGGGGCAGACCTACGCTAGCGGGAGAGGTACGCAGTATTTT. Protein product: CASSPPGQTYASGRGTQYF.

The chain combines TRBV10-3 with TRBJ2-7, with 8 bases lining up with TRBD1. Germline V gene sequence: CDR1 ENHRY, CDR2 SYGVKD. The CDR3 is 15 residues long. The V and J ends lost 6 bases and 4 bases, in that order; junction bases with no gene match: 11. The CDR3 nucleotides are TGTGCCATCAGGCCACCGGGACAGGACCCTTACGAGCAGTACTTC. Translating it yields CAIRPPGQDPYEQYF.